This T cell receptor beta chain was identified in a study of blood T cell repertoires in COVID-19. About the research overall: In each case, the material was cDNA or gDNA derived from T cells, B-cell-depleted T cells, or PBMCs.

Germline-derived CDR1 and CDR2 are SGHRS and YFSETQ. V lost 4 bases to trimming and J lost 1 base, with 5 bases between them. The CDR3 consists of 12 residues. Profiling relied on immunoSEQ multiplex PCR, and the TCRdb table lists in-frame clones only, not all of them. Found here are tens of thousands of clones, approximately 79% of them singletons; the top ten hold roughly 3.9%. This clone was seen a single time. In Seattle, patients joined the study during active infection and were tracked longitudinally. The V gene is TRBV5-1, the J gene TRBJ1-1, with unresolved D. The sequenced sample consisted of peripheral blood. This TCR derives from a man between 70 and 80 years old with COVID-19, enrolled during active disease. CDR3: CASSQANTEAFF. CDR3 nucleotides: TGCGCCAGCAGCCAGGCGAACACTGAAGCTTTCTTT.